This TCR beta chain was captured by sequencing in a study of blood T cells in healthy people across ages. Study conclusions and caveats: Unsorted PBMC material precluded a definitive naive versus antigen-experienced comparison. Measured against age, TCR beta diversity per million T cells decreased in a roughly linear manner. As naive T cell percentage varied, TCR beta diversity correlated strongly with it.

Alongside a J-beta primer mix, a sample-barcoded 5' primer served in a second PCR lasting 7 to 11 cycles. TCRdb recomputed calls from the 5' RACE reads with MiXCR, one row per CDR3 protein. In the table there are about 1 million distinct CDR3 sequences, around 45% of which are singletons. This clonotype was picked up many times. Its antigen is unknown. V lost 6 bases and J lost 0; bases outside the gene matches: 16. Germline values: CDR1 SNHLY, CDR2 FYNNEI. This CDR3 is built from 20 residues. This clonotype was sampled from a woman aged 60-70 years in good health. The rearrangement uses TRBV2 and TRBJ2-1; 11 bases map to TRBD2. The sample was blood. CDR3 bases: TGTGCCAGCAGCCCGGTGGTAGCGGGAGGGATCTTCAGCTCCTACAATGAGCAGTTCTTC. Translated, it gives CASSPVVAGGIFSSYNEQFF. Supplemented by reference TRBV2 and TRBJ2-1, the full variable domain reads EPEVTQTPSHQVTQMGQEVILRCVPISNHLYFYWYRQILGQKVEFLVSFYNNEISEKSEIFDDQFSVERPDGSNFTLKIRSTKLEDSAMYFCASSPVVAGGIFSSYNEQFFGPGTRLTVL.